One sample yielded the 5 T cell receptor beta chains listed below, sequenced in a study of shared clonotypes between healthy human individuals. Assay: immunoSEQ multiplex PCR; the TCRdb copy retains only in-frame clones and omits some. The sample yields 1.5 million to 2.5 million clones, over 85% seen once. Terminally differentiated effector memory CD45RA+ cells were left out of the naive CD8 fraction, which was CD45RO-negative and positively selected for CCR7. Sequenced: naive CD8+ T cells sorted from blood. All receptors come from a man in his late teens or twenties in good health.

This chain links TRBV5-4 with TRBJ2-7; 14 bases align to TRBD2. Germline V CDR1 and CDR2: SGHNT, YYREEE (reference sequence). CDR3 length: 15 residues. With V trimmed by 4 bases and J by 7 bases, 7 bases remained unmatched. The CDR3 region has the DNA TGTGCCAGCAGCCGGGGACTAGCGGGAGCTTTAGAGCAGTACTTC. It translates to CASSRGLAGALEQYF.

This clone has a single count. The CDR3, as DNA: TGTGCCAGCAGTTCAGGACAGTGGCCTAGGGATGAGCAGTTCTTC. It codes for CASSSGQWPRDEQFF. V gene TRBV6-6 combines with J gene TRBJ2-1, with D possibly TRBD1 on 6 matching bases. V was trimmed by 4 bases and J by 8 bases, leaving 18 bases between them. CDR3 length: 15 residues. The germline gives CDR1 MNHNY, CDR2 SVGAGI (reference sequence).

The rearrangement joins TRBV5-5 to TRBJ1-1; no firm D call. This CDR3 is 12 amino acids long. V was clipped by 0 bases and J by 10 bases, with 10 bases between them. Germline V gene data show CDR1 as SGHKS and CDR2 as YYEKEE (reference sequence). CDR3: CASSLGTSGAFF. DNA of the CDR3: TGTGCCAGCAGCTTGGGTACGAGTGGAGCTTTCTTT.

Worth noting for this clone: Additional DNA sequences in this sample encode the identical CDR3. The chain joins TRBV5-6 to TRBJ2-7, with 7 positions matching TRBD1. Germline assignment: CDR1 SGHDT and CDR2 YYEEEE. The CDR3 contains 12 residues. Unmatched junction bases numbered 1, after V lost 4 bases and J lost 3 bases. The CDR3 here is CASSGDSYEQYF. In DNA form, the CDR3 reads TGTGCCAGCAGCGGGGACAGCTACGAGCAGTACTTC.

V is TRBV7-2 and J is TRBJ2-5, with 16 bases that match TRBD2. The J call is in doubt because the DNA end fits TRBJ2-7 better. Germline values: CDR1 SGHTA, CDR2 FQGNSA. The CDR3 length is 15 residues. CDR3 protein: CASSPGLAGGNEQYF. In DNA, the CDR3 is TGTGCCAGCAGCCCGGGACTAGCGGGAGGGAACGAGCAGTACTTC.